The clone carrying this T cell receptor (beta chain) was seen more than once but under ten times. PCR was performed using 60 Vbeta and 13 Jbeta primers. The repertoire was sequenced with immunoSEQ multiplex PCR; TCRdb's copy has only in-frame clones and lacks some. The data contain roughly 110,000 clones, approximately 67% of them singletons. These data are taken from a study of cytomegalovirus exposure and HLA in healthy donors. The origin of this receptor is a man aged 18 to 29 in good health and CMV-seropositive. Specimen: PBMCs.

CDR3 coding DNA: TGTGCCAGCAGCCCAGAAACAGGGACTGGAAACACCATATATTTT. It translates to CASSPETGTGNTIYF. The chain carries TRBV4-2 and TRBJ1-3; D is possibly TRBD1 (6 bases). CDR1 is LGHNA and CDR2 is YNFKEQ in the germline V gene. V lost 4 bases and J 2 bases, leaving 12 bases between the germline ends. The CDR3 runs 15 residues.